The clone carrying this T cell receptor beta chain was picked up a small number of times. Antigen unknown. V gave up 2 bases and J gave up 2 bases, with 7 bases separating them. The CDR3 spans 14 residues. Germline values: CDR1 SGHRS, CDR2 YFSETQ. This specimen comes from a study of T cells after yellow fever vaccination. Study-wide background: The SMART-Seq v4 Ultra Low Input method served to prepare the low-cell-number fractions. General study results and limits: FACS-sorted repertoires might harbor abundant contaminating clonotypes from the bulk population. At about 97% for CD4 and around 91% for CD8, most primary-vaccination clones showed up again after the booster.

A 5'RACE template-switching step, the method used to make TCR cDNA, added a universal primer site and UMIs. A single record per CDR3 protein comes from TCRdb applying MiXCR to the 5' RACE reads. The repertoire includes fewer than 400,000 distinct CDR3 sequences, roughly 6.2% of them detected once, and about 15% sits in the top ten. Specimen: PBMCs, collected 5 days after the yellow fever booster vaccination. The TCR sequence derives from a man between 25 and 39 years old who received the YFV17D yellow fever vaccine. The chain links TRBV5-1 to TRBJ2-2, with unresolved D. The CDR3 bases are TGCGCCAGCAGCTTAGCGATAAACACCGGGGAGCTGTTTTTT. Protein sequence: CASSLAINTGELFF.